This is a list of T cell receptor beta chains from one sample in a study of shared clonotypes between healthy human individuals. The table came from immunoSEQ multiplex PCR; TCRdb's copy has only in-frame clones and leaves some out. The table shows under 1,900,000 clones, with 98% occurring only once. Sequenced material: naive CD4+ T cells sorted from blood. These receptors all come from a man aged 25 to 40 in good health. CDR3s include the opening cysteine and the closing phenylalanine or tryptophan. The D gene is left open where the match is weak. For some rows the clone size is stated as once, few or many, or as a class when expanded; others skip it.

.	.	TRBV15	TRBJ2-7	CATSSRRKGSYEQYF	TGTGCCACCAGCAGTCGTCGAAAGGGGAGCTACGAGCAGTACTTC
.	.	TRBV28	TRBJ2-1	CASSLLRAEQFF	TGTGCCAGCAGTTTATTACGTGCTGAGCAGTTCTTC
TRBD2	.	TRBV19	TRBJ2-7	CASEDRVFGGLAGNYEQYF	TGTGCCAGCGAGGACAGGGTCTTTGGAGGACTAGCGGGGAATTACGAGCAGTACTTC
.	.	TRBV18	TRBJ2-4	CASSIDSLAKNIQYF	TGTGCCAGCTCCATAGACAGTCTAGCCAAAAACATTCAGTACTTC
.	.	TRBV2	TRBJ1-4	CASSKTGRQVEKLFF	TGTGCCAGCAGTAAGACTGGTCGTCAGGTTGAAAAACTGTTTTTT
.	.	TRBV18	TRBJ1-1	CASSPLDITGDTEAFF	TGTGCCAGCTCACCACTTGATATCACGGGCGACACTGAAGCTTTCTTT
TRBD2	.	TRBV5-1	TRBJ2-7	CASSFGLAGSYEQYF	TGCGCCAGCAGCTTTGGGCTAGCGGGTAGTTACGAGCAGTACTTC
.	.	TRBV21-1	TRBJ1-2	CASTGQPGQGLF	TGTGCCAGCACCGGACAACCGGGACAGGGCCTCTTC
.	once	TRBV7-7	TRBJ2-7	CASSFPKLGEQYF	TGTGCCAGCAGCTTTCCCAAATTGGGGGAGCAGTACTTC
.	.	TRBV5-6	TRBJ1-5	CASSLRPGYNQPQHF	TGTGCCAGCAGCTTGCGCCCAGGGTACAATCAGCCCCAGCATTTT
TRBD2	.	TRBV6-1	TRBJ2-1	CASSPWTSPQEQFF	TGTGCCAGCAGCCCCTGGACTAGCCCACAAGAGCAGTTCTTC
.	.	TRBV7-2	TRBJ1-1	CASSLVTTANTEAFF	TGTGCCAGCAGCTTAGTAACGACAGCGAACACTGAAGCTTTCTTT
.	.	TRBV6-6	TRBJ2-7	CASSYSGDSYEQYF	TGTGCCAGCAGTTACTCCGGGGACTCCTACGAGCAGTACTTC
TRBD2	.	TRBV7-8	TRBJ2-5	CASRPTRSSGGQETQYF	TGTGCCAGCAGGCCAACCCGGAGTAGCGGGGGGCAAGAGACCCAGTACTTC
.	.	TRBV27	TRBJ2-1	CASSLFGLGNSYNEQFF	TGTGCCAGCAGTCTGTTCGGACTCGGAAACTCCTACAATGAGCAGTTCTTC
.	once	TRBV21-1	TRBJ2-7	CASSKIEEQYF	TGTGCCAGCAGCAAGATAGAAGAGCAGTACTTC
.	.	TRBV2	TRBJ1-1	CATQGGRNTEAFF	TGTGCCACCCAGGGAGGCCGGAACACTGAAGCTTTCTTT
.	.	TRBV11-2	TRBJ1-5	CASSLNSGSRQPQHF	TGTGCCAGCAGCCTGAACTCCGGGTCGCGTCAGCCCCAGCATTTT
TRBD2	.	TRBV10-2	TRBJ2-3	CASRTSGFPSTDTQYF	TGCGCCAGCAGGACTAGCGGGTTCCCTAGCACAGATACGCAGTATTTT
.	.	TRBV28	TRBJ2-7	CATNLAGQGSYEQYF	TGTGCCACTAATTTAGCGGGACAGGGATCCTACGAGCAGTACTTC
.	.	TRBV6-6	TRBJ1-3	CASRDAARGNTIYF	TGTGCCAGCAGGGACGCAGCGAGGGGAAACACCATATATTTT
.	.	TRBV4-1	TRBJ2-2	CASSQDFTGELFF	TGCGCCAGCAGCCAAGACTTCACCGGGGAGCTGTTTTTT
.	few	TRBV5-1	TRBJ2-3	CASSLEGDTQYF	TGCGCCAGCAGCTTGGAAGGAGATACGCAGTATTTT
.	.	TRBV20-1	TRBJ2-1	CSATLSNEQFF	TGCAGTGCTACCCTTTCTAATGAGCAGTTCTTC
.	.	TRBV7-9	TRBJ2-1	CASSIDLALTGNEQFF	TGTGCCAGCAGCATCGACCTAGCGCTGACTGGCAATGAGCAGTTCTTC
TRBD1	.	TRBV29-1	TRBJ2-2	CSVGTGGTGELFF	TGCAGCGTCGGGACAGGTGGCACCGGGGAGCTGTTTTTT